Here is one T cell receptor beta chain with its context. Its antigen is unidentified. Profiled with immunoSEQ multiplex PCR; TCRdb holds only in-frame clones, not every one. The data hold about 64,000 clones, with about 90% observed a single time. This record belongs to a study of T cell responses to AZD1222 COVID-19 vaccine. V lost 2 bases to trimming and J lost 3 bases, with 11 bases between them. Germline V lookup: CDR1 LGHDT, CDR2 YNNKEL (reference sequence). The CDR3 contains 14 residues. Findings and caveats of the study: Females outnumbered males among donors, who were mostly white British; clonal diversity was possibly underestimated. No day 14 peak samples; only post-peak repertoires were characterized.

This material consisted of peripheral blood, taken 28 days after the second dose of the MenACWY control vaccine. The chain couples TRBV3-1 (or the pseudogene TRBV3-2) to TRBJ2-7; TRBD2 might be the D (6 bases). This sequence originates from an adult who received the MenACWY meningococcal vaccine as a control. This CDR3 reads CASSQTAGFYEQYF. The CDR3 DNA is TGTGCCAGCAGCCAAACGGCGGGGTTCTACGAGCAGTACTTC.